The source of this TCR beta chain is a study of T-cell reconstitution after alpha-beta-depleted transplantation in children. Unique molecular identifiers were used in preparing the TCRbeta library. TCRdb recomputed calls from the PCR reads with MiXCR, one row per CDR3 protein. This table holds 200,000 to 250,000 distinct CDR3 sequences, 8.2% found once. The length of the CDR3 is 15 residues. J was trimmed by 5 bases and V by 6 bases; bases with no gene match: 13. Germline assignment: CDR1 DFQATT and CDR2 SNEGSKA (reference sequence). This clonotype was picked up many times. The rearrangement uses TRBV20-1 and TRBJ2-5, with 9 positions matching TRBD2. The source is a male patient younger than 18 who had a stem cell transplant for acute lymphoblastic leukemia, so the T cells may come from the graft donor. The starting material was PBMCs, mostly from graft donor cells, obtained 180 days after TCRalphabeta/CD19-depleted stem cell transplant. CDR3 sequence (DNA): TGCAGTGCCGAGGGAGTAGCGGGAGTGGAGGAGACCCAGTACTTC. Its translation: CSAEGVAGVEETQYF.